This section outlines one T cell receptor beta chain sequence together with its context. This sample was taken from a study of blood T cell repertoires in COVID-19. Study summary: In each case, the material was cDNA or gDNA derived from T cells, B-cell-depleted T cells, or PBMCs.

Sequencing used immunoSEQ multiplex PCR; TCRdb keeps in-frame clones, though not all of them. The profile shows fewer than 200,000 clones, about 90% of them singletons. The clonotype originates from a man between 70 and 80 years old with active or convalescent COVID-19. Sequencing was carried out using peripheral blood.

CDR3 sequence reads: CASSQFPGQGNSPLHF. CDR3 in DNA: TGCGCCAGCAGCCAATTCCCGGGACAGGGTAATTCACCCCTCCACTTT. This chain uses TRBV4-3 with TRBJ1-6; 9 bases fit TRBD1. The CDR3 is made up of 16 amino acids. Germline CDR1 is LGHNA and CDR2 is YSLEER. V was clipped by 2 bases and J by 6 bases; unmatched bases: 5.